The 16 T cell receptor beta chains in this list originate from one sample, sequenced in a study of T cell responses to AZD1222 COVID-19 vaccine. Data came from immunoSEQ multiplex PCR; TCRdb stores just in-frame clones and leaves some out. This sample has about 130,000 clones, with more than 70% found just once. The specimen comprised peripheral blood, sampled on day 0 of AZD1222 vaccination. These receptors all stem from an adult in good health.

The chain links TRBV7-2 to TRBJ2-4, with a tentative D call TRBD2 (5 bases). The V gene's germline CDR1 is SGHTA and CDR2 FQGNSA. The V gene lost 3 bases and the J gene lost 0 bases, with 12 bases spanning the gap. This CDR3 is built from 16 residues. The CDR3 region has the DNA TGTGCCAGCAGCTTGGAGGTAGTGGGAGCCAAAAACATTCAGTACTTC. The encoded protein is CASSLEVVGAKNIQYF.

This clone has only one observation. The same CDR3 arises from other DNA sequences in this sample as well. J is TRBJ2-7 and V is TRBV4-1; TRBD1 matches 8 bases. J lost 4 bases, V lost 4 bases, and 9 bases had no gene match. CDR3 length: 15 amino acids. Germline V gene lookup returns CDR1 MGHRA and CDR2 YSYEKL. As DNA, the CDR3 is TGCGCCAGCAGCCTGTCAGGGGGCGGACCTTACGAGCAGTACTTC. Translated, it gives CASSLSGGGPYEQYF.

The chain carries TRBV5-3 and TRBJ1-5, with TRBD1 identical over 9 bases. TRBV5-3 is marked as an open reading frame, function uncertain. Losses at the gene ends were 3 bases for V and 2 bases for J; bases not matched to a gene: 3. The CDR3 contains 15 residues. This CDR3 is CARSWTGEGNQPQHF. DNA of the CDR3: TGTGCCAGAAGCTGGACAGGGGAAGGCAATCAGCCCCAGCATTTT.

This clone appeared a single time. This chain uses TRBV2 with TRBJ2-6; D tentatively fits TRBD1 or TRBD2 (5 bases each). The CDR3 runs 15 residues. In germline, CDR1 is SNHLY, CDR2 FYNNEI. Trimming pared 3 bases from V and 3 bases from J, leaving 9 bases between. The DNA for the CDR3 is TGTGCCAGCAGTGACGGGGACGTTGGGGCCAACGTCCTGACTTTC. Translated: CASSDGDVGANVLTF.

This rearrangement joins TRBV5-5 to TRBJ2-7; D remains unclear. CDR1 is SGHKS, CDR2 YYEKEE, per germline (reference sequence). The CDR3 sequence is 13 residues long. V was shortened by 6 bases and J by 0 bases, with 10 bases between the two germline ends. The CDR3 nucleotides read TGTGCCAGCACCCCCTCGCCCTCCTACGAGCAGTACTTC. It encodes CASTPSPSYEQYF. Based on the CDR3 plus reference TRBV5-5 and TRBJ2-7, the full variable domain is DAGVTQSPTHLIKTRGQQVTLRCSPISGHKSVSWYQQVLGQGPQFIFQYYEKEERGRGNFPDRFSARQFPNYSSELNVNALLLGDSALYLCASTPSPSYEQYFGPGTRLTVT.

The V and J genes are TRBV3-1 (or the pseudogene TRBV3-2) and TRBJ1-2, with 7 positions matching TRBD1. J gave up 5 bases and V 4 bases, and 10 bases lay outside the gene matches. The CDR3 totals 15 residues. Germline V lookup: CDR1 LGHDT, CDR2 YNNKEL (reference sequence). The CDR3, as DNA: TGTGCCAGCAGCCGAGCCGGGACAGATGCTTATGGCTACACCTTC. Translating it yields CASSRAGTDAYGYTF.

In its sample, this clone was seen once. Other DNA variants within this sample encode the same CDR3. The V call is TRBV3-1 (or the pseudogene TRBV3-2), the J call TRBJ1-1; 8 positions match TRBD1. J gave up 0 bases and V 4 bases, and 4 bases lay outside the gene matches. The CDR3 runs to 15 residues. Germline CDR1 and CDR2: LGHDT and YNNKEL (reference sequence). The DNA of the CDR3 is TGTGCCAGCAGCCCTGACAGGGGAATGAACACTGAAGCTTTCTTT. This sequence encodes CASSPDRGMNTEAFF.

CDR3: CASSVDGAGSLHEQYF. The CDR3 nucleotides are TGTGCCAGCAGCGTAGACGGAGCCGGATCTCTCCACGAGCAGTACTTC. This sequence joins TRBV9 and TRBJ2-7; D is uncertain. The ends were cut back, 0 bases at V and 5 bases at J, with 18 bases in the middle. CDR1 and CDR2 (germline): SGDLS, YYNGEE. The CDR3 is made up of 16 amino acids.

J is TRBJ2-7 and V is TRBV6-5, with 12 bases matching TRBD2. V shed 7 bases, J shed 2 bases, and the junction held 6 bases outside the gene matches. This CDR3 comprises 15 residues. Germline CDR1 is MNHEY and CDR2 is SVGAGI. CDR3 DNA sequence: TGTGCCAGCAACGATCTAGCGGGAGGGCCCTACGAGCAGTACTTC. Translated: CASNDLAGGPYEQYF.

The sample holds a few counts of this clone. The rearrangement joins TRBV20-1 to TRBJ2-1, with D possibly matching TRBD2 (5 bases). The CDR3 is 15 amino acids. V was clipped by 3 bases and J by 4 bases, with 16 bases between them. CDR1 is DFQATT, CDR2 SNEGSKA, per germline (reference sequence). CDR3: CSASIASRTYNEQFF. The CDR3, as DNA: TGCAGTGCTAGTATCGCTAGCCGCACATACAATGAGCAGTTCTTC.

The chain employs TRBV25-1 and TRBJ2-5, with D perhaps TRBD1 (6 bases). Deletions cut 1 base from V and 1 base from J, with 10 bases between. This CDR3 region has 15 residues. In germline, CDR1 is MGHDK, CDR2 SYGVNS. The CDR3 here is CASSESNRVQETQYF. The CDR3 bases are TGTGCCAGCAGTGAATCGAACAGGGTCCAAGAGACCCAGTACTTC.

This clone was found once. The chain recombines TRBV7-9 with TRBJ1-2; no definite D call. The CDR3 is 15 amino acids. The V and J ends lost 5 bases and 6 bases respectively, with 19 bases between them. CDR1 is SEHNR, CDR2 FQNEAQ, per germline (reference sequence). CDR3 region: CASSPPPGRYNGYTF. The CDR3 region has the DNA TGTGCCAGCAGCCCCCCCCCGGGCCGCTATAATGGCTACACCTTC.

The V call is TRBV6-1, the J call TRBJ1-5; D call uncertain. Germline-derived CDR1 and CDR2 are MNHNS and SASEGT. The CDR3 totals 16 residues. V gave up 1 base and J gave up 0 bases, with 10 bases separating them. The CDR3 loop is CASSEGWSYSNQPQHF. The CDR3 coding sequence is TGTGCCAGCAGTGAAGGTTGGAGCTATAGCAATCAGCCCCAGCATTTT.

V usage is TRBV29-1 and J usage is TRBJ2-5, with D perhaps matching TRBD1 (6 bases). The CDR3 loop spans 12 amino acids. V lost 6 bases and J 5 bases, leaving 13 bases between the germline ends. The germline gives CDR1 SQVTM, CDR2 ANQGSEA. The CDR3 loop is CSVATGTETQYF. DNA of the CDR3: TGCAGCGTAGCAACAGGGACCGAGACCCAGTACTTC.

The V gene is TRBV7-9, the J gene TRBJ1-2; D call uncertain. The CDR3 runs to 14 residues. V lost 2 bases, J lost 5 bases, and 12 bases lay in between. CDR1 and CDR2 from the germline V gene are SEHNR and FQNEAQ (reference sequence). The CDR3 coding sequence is TGTGCCAGCAGCTTATTCTCGGGAGGATATGGCTACACCTTC. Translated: CASSLFSGGYGYTF. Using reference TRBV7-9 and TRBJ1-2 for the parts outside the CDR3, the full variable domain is DTGVSQNPRHKITKRGQNVTFRCDPISEHNRLYWYRQTLGQGPEFLTYFQNEAQLEKSRLLSDRFSAERPKGSFSTLEIQRTEQGDSAMYLCASSLFSGGYGYTFGSGTRLTVV.

The CDR3 reads CASSLGRGVAFF. The CDR3 coding sequence is TGTGCCAGCAGTTTAGGTAGGGGCGTAGCTTTCTTT. The rearrangement uses TRBV28 and TRBJ1-1, with a weak D call TRBD1 (5 bases). V was clipped by 2 bases and J by 10 bases, with 11 bases between them. The length of the CDR3 is 12 residues. Germline CDR1 is MDHEN and CDR2 is SYDVKM.